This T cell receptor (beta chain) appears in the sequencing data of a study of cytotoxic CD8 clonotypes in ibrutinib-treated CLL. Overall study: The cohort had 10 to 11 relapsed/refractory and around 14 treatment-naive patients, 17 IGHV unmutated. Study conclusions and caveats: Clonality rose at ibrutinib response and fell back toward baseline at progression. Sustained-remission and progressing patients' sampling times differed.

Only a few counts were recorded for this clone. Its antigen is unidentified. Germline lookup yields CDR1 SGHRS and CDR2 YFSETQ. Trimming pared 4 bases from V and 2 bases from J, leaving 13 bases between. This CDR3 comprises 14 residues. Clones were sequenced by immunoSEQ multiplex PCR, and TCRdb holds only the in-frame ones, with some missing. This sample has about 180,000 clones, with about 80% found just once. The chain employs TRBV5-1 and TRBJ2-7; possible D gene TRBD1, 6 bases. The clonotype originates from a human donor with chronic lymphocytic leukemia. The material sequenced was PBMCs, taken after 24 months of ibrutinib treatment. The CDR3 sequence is CASSQAGATYEQYF. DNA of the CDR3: TGCGCCAGCAGCCAGGCAGGGGCGACCTACGAGCAGTACTTC.